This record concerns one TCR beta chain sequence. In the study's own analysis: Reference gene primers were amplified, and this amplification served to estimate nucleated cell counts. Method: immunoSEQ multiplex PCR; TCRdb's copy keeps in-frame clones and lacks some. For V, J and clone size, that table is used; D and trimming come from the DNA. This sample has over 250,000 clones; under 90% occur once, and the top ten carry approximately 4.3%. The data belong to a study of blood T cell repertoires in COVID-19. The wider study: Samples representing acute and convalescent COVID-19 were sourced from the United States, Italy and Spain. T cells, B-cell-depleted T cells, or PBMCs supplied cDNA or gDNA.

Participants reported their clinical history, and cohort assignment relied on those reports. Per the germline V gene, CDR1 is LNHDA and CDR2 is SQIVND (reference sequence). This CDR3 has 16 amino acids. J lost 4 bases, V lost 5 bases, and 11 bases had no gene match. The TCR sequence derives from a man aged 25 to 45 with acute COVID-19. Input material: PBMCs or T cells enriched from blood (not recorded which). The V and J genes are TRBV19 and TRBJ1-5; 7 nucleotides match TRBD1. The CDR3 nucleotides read TGTGCCAGTAGTCCTCGCCCAGGACAGGTAAATCAGCCCCAGCATTTT. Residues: CASSPRPGQVNQPQHF.